One sample yielded the 10 T cell receptor beta chains listed below, sequenced in a study of graft-versus-host responses after intestinal transplantation. No antigen is known for these receptors. Generated by immunoSEQ multiplex PCR, the TCRdb table keeps only in-frame clones and is missing some. The data hold fewer than 130,000 clones, with over 85% observed a single time. The sample consisted of unstimulated CD8+ T cells sorted from spleen or lymph node cells, taken before intestinal transplant. The origin of the receptors is a human donor who received an intestinal transplant.

This clone appeared a few times. The chain links TRBV30 to TRBJ1-5; no clear D. The CDR3 has 17 amino acids. Deletions cut 5 bases from V and 7 bases from J, with 27 bases between. Germline V gene sequence: CDR1 GTSNPN, CDR2 SVGIG (reference sequence). The CDR3 DNA reads TGTGCCTGGCCCATCATTATTACTGGCGGGGTTGAGCAGCCCCAGCATTTT. It is translated as CAWPIIITGGVEQPQHF. The whole variable domain, filled in from reference TRBV30 and TRBJ1-5, reads SQTIHQWPATLVQPVGSPLSLECTVEGTSNPNLYWYRQAAGRGLQLLFYSVGIGQISSEVPQNLSASRPQDRQFILSSKKLLLSDSGFYLCAWPIIITGGVEQPQHFGDGTRLSIL.

The chain combines TRBV7-9 with TRBJ2-4, with D unclear. The CDR3 loop spans 14 amino acids. Germline V lookup: CDR1 SEHNR, CDR2 FQNEAQ (reference sequence). V was trimmed by 6 bases and J by 2 bases, leaving 11 bases between them. The CDR3 sequence is CASSFPGPKNIQYF. In DNA, the CDR3 is TGTGCCAGCAGTTTTCCCGGTCCCAAAAACATTCAGTACTTC.

This clone has just one count. This sequence joins TRBV9 and TRBJ1-1; no reliable D call. This CDR3 has 13 residues. The V end lost 2 bases, the J end lost 5 bases, and 10 bases lay between the germline ends. Germline assignment: CDR1 SGDLS and CDR2 YYNGEE. CDR3 sequence: CASSVWGGTEAFF. The CDR3, as DNA: TGTGCCAGCAGCGTTTGGGGTGGAACTGAAGCTTTCTTT.

V is TRBV19 and J is TRBJ1-2; 8 bases are a match to TRBD1. This CDR3 region has 13 residues. Germline V gives CDR1 LNHDA, CDR2 SQIVND (reference sequence). The V segment lost 6 bases and the J segment 7 bases; nucleotides outside the gene matches: 7. The CDR3 bases are TGTGCCAGTAGCCCGACAGGGGATCTTGGCTACACCTTC. This codes for CASSPTGDLGYTF.

V and J are TRBV11-2 and TRBJ2-7, with D unclear. The CDR3 runs to 16 residues. Trimming removed 4 bases at V and 4 bases at J, with 20 bases between. The germline CDR1 and CDR2 sequences are SGHAT and FQNNGV. The CDR3 sequence is CASSSRTDRGRYEQYF. The CDR3 DNA reads as TGTGCCAGCAGCTCAAGGACGGACCGCGGTCGTTACGAGCAGTACTTC.

J is TRBJ1-1 and V is TRBV7-6; 7 bases fit TRBD1. Germline lookup yields CDR1 SGHVS and CDR2 FNYEAQ. CDR3 size: 16 residues. V trimming: 5 bases; J trimming: 0 bases; junction bases outside the gene matches: 9. The CDR3 DNA sequence: TGTGCCAGCAGCCTTGGGGGACAGCCCTTGAACACTGAAGCTTTCTTT. Translation: CASSLGGQPLNTEAFF.

The J gene is TRBJ2-1, the V gene TRBV4-1; a possible D gene is TRBD2 (6 bases). The CDR3 totals 16 residues. Germline V gives CDR1 MGHRA, CDR2 YSYEKL. Trimming stripped 2 bases from V and 5 bases from J, with 16 bases between. CDR3 nucleotides: TGCGCCAGCAGCCAACAGACTAGAAGTGTTGACAATGAGCAGTTCTTC. Translation: CASSQQTRSVDNEQFF.

This clone appeared once. V usage is TRBV20-1 and J usage is TRBJ2-7; D remains unclear. V gave up 6 bases and J gave up 4 bases, with 4 bases separating them. The CDR3 is 9 amino acids. Germline V gene sequence: CDR1 DFQATT, CDR2 SNEGSKA (reference sequence). CDR3 protein: CSAGYEQYF. The DNA of the CDR3 is TGCAGTGCGGGGTACGAGCAGTACTTC.

The chain couples TRBV28 to TRBJ2-5; 7 nucleotides agree with TRBD1. Germline lookup yields CDR1 MDHEN and CDR2 SYDVKM. The CDR3 spans 16 residues. V shed 1 base, J shed 5 bases, and the junction held 10 bases outside the gene matches. The CDR3 reads CASSLSPTTGMETQYF. The CDR3 coding sequence is TGTGCCAGCAGTTTATCGCCCACGACAGGGATGGAGACCCAGTACTTC.

The chain combines TRBV7-9 with TRBJ2-7, with unresolved D. The CDR3 sequence is 12 residues long. Germline lookup yields CDR1 SEHNR and CDR2 FQNEAQ (reference sequence). With 0 bases removed from V and 5 bases from J, the gap between germline ends came to 5 bases. The CDR3 DNA sequence: TGTGCCAGCAGCTTAGCGTCAAACGAGCAGTACTTC. It translates to CASSLASNEQYF.